Listed below are T cell receptor beta chains from one sample, sequenced in a study of T cell responses to AZD1222 COVID-19 vaccine. Sequencing used immunoSEQ multiplex PCR; TCRdb keeps in-frame clones, though not all of them. The data show some 80,000 clones, 86% seen once. The sample consisted of peripheral blood, taken on day 0 of AZD1222 vaccination. These receptors were collected from an adult in good health. CDR3s include the opening cysteine and the closing phenylalanine or tryptophan. D genes are given only for firm matches. Clone size, where shown, is once, few, many, or a class for clones that have expanded.

TGTGCCAGCAGCCCCAGGGGGCTTAGCAATCAGCCCCAGCATTTT CASSPRGLSNQPQHF TRBV6-2/TRBV6-3 NA TRBD1 TRBJ1-5
TGTGCCAGTAGTTCCGCCGGGACAGGGAGAACAGATACGCAGTATTTT CASSSAGTGRTDTQYF TRBV19 NA TRBD1 TRBJ2-3
TGCGCCAGCAGCTTTACCGGGACTAACAATGAGCAGTTCTTC CASSFTGTNNEQFF TRBV5-1 NA TRBD2 TRBJ2-1
TGTGCCAGCAGTTACATCAGAGGAGGCAAATACAATGAGCAGTTCTTC CASSYIRGGKYNEQFF TRBV6-2/TRBV6-3 NA NA TRBJ2-1
TGTGCCAGCAGCTTTGCTAGCGGGAGGACCAATGAGCAGTTCTTC CASSFASGRTNEQFF TRBV7-2 NA TRBD2 TRBJ2-1
TGTGCCATAGATCCGGGACAGGGGGCTTACGAGCAGTACTTC CAIDPGQGAYEQYF TRBV2 NA TRBD1 TRBJ2-7
TGTGCCAGCAGAGACAGGAAAAATGAAAAACTGTTTTTT CASRDRKNEKLFF TRBV27 NA NA TRBJ1-4
TGTGCCAGCAGGCTGCAAGTAACTGAAGCTTTCTTT CASRLQVTEAFF TRBV28 NA NA TRBJ1-1
TGTGCCAGCCCCTTAGGGCTTGTAGAATGGGTCAGGGCTGAAGCTTTCTTT CASPLGLVEWVRAEAFF TRBV28 few NA TRBJ1-1
TGTGCCAGCAGTTTGACAGGGGGAGCCTCCTACGAGCAGTACTTC CASSLTGGASYEQYF TRBV6-2/TRBV6-3 NA TRBD1 TRBJ2-7
TGCGCCAGCAGCTTGGGACAGGGAGTATCTAATGAAAAACTGTTTTTT CASSLGQGVSNEKLFF TRBV5-1 once TRBD1 TRBJ1-4
TGTGCCACCCGGGACAGGGAACGAGGGCCCCAGCATTTT CATRDRERGPQHF TRBV10-3 NA TRBD1 TRBJ1-5
TGTGCCAGCAGCTTAACAGGGGGAGGAAACACCATATATTTT CASSLTGGGNTIYF TRBV7-2 few TRBD1 TRBJ1-3
TGTGCCAGCAGTTTGGGAGCTGACAGGGTTGGTGAAAAACTGTTTTTT CASSLGADRVGEKLFF TRBV27 NA TRBD1 TRBJ1-4
TGTGCCAGCAGCCAATCAGGGGACGCTAGGAAACTGTTTTTT CASSQSGDARKLFF TRBV3-1/TRBV3-2 NA NA TRBJ1-4
TGTGCCAGCAGTGAAGCGGGCCAGTTTAGCAATCAGCCCCAGCATTTT CASSEAGQFSNQPQHF TRBV6-1 NA NA TRBJ1-5
TGTGCCAGCAGCGGAGGACAGGGGGCGATTGCTAATGAAAAACTGTTTTTT CASSGGQGAIANEKLFF TRBV9 NA TRBD1 TRBJ1-4
TGCAGCGTTGAAACGACACCGAACACTGAAGCTTTCTTT CSVETTPNTEAFF TRBV29-1 NA NA TRBJ1-1
TGTGCCAGCAGCCAAAGAAGACTAGCGGGAAAAGAGACCCAGTACTTC CASSQRRLAGKETQYF TRBV3-1/TRBV3-2 many TRBD2 TRBJ2-5
TGTGCCAGCAGCGATGGGGACACTGAAGCTTTCTTT CASSDGDTEAFF TRBV7-3 NA NA TRBJ1-1
TGTGCCAGCGGACAGGGCTCTGGCTACACCTTC CASGQGSGYTF TRBV2 once TRBD1 TRBJ1-2
TGTGCCAGCAGCTTCCTAGCGGGAGGACTCTACGAGCAGTACTTC CASSFLAGGLYEQYF TRBV7-2 NA TRBD2 TRBJ2-7
TGTGCCAGCAGTGAATCGGCGCGGGTCACTGAAGCTTTCTTT CASSESARVTEAFF TRBV25-1 NA NA TRBJ1-1
TGTGCCAGCAGTTATGGGACAGGGCCTACCTATGGCTACACCTTC CASSYGTGPTYGYTF TRBV2 NA TRBD1 TRBJ1-2
TGTGCCAGCAGTTTGGGGGGGGCGCAAGGAAACACCATATATTTT CASSLGGAQGNTIYF TRBV28 NA NA TRBJ1-3
TGTGCCAGTAGCCACCCTCGAAGAGCTAACTATGGCTACACCTTC CASSHPRRANYGYTF TRBV19 NA NA TRBJ1-2
TGTGCCAGCAGCTTATCCGGGGCAGGCGGAAACACCATATATTTT CASSLSGAGGNTIYF TRBV5-8 NA NA TRBJ1-3